This is a list of T cell receptor beta chains from one sample in a study of T cells in Graves' hyperthyroidism and ophthalmopathy. TCRdb reanalysed the multiplex PCR reads using MiXCR and keeps one entry per CDR3 protein. The data contain some 800,000 distinct CDR3 sequences, more than 30% of them singletons. Material for sequencing was blood. Source of these receptors: a man between 18 and 35 years old with Graves' hyperthyroidism. Each CDR3 is given with its conserved first and last residue. The order of the fields is J gene, D gene, V gene, clone size, CDR3 protein, CDR3 DNA. D genes are given only for firm matches. A row's size may be missing; if present it is once, few, many or a size class.

>TRBJ1-5|-|TRBV2|few
CASSNSKGGNQPQHF
TGTGCCAGCAGTAACTCTAAAGGAGGCAATCAGCCCCAGCATTTT
>TRBJ1-2|-|TRBV15|many
CATSSDGVFYGYTF
TGTGCCACCAGCAGTGACGGGGTTTTCTATGGCTACACCTTC
>TRBJ1-5|TRBD1|TRBV2|once
CASSGGQGTGQPQHF
TGTGCCAGCAGCGGCGGACAGGGGACTGGTCAGCCCCAGCATTTT
>TRBJ1-5|-|TRBV7-8|once
CARAGGNSNQPQHF
TGTGCCAGAGCGGGAGGAAATAGCAATCAGCCCCAGCATTTT
>TRBJ1-5|TRBD1|TRBV10-3|few
CATGTGAYSNQPQHF
TGTGCCACCGGGACAGGGGCCTATAGCAATCAGCCCCAGCATTTT
>TRBJ1-2|TRBD1|TRBV2|-
CASSVPGQGGYGYTF
TGTGCCAGCAGTGTTCCGGGACAGGGAGGGTATGGCTACACCTTC
>TRBJ1-1|TRBD1|TRBV10-3|-
CAISDRDRTKTEAFF
TGTGCCATCAGTGACCGGGACAGGACAAAGACTGAAGCTTTCTTT
>TRBJ1-1|TRBD1|TRBV2|-
CASRYRDRATEAFF
TGTGCCAGCCGCTATAGGGACAGGGCCACTGAAGCTTTCTTT
>TRBJ1-2|TRBD1|TRBV5-1|-
CASSLKYRDSGYGYTF
TGCGCCAGCAGCCTCAAATACCGGGACAGCGGGTATGGCTACACCTTC
>TRBJ2-5|TRBD2|TRBV7-9|many
CASSLGLAGERETQYF
TGTGCCAGCAGCCTTGGACTAGCGGGGGAGCGAGAGACCCAGTACTTC
>TRBJ2-6|-|TRBV5-1|few
CASSTDRLSGANVLTF
TGCGCCAGCAGCACCGACAGGCTCTCTGGGGCCAACGTCCTGACTTTC
>TRBJ1-5|-|TRBV6-6|many
CASRTSNQPQHF
TGTGCCAGCAGGACTAGCAATCAGCCCCAGCATTTT
>TRBJ1-4|-|TRBV14|once
CASSQMGWEKLFF
TGTGCCAGCAGCCAAATGGGGTGGGAAAAACTGTTTTTT
>TRBJ2-5|TRBD1|TRBV7-8|-
CASSSQGDQPQWF
TGTGCCAGCAGCTCACAGGGGGACCAGCCCCAGTGGTTC
>TRBJ1-1|-|TRBV7-2|few
CASSFQTSGGTEAFF
TGTGCCAGCAGCTTCCAAACCAGTGGGGGGACTGAAGCTTTCTTT
>TRBJ1-5|TRBD1|TRBV2|-
CASLAGTGPNQPQHF
TGTGCCAGCTTGGCCGGGACAGGACCAAATCAGCCCCAGCATTTT
>TRBJ2-2|TRBD1|TRBV19|-
CASSIGDRGNTGELFF
TGTGCCAGTAGTATAGGGGACAGGGGAAACACCGGGGAGCTGTTTTTT
>TRBJ2-7|-|TRBV5-1|-
CASRGLASSYEQYF
TGCGCCAGCAGAGGGCTAGCTAGCTCCTACGAGCAGTACTTC
>TRBJ2-7|-|TRBV29-1|many
CSVESTPGNEQYF
TGCAGCGTCGAAAGTACTCCAGGGAACGAGCAGTACTTC
>TRBJ1-1|-|TRBV20-1|many
CSAKYTEAFF
TGCAGTGCGAAGTACACTGAAGCTTTCTTT
>TRBJ1-1|-|TRBV10-2|many
CASRRWTTSEAFF
TGCGCCAGCAGGCGATGGACGACAAGTGAAGCTTTCTTT
>TRBJ1-5|-|TRBV19|once
CASSIGWDQPQHF
TGTGCCAGTAGTATTGGGTGGGACCAGCCCCAGCATTTT
>TRBJ2-7|TRBD2|TRBV7-9|-
CASSQRLARTYEQYF
TGCGCCAGCAGCCAGAGACTAGCGAGGACCTACGAGCAGTACTTC
>TRBJ2-7|-|TRBV7-2|-
CASSQDRPFENEQYF
TGCGCCAGCAGCCAAGACAGACCCTTCGAAAACGAGCAGTACTTC
>TRBJ2-5|-|TRBV7-7|-
CASSPTGWGETQYF
TGTGCTAGCAGCCCGACAGGTTGGGGGGAGACCCAGTACTTC
>TRBJ1-5|-|TRBV20-1|many
CSARGSANGNQPQHF
TGCAGTGCTAGAGGGTCTGCGAACGGCAATCAGCCCCAGCATTTT
>TRBJ1-6|TRBD1|TRBV20-1|few
CSARWQGAASYNSPLHF
TGCAGTGCTAGGTGGCAGGGGGCCGCCTCCTATAATTCACCCCTCCACTTT
>TRBJ2-7|-|TRBV7-9|-
CASSYSASSYEQYF
TGTGCCAGCAGCTACAGCGCGTCTTCCTACGAGCAGTACTTC
>TRBJ2-2|-|TRBV20-1|few
CSAPRASTGELFF
TGCAGTGCCCCCCGGGCCAGCACCGGGGAGCTGTTTTTT
>TRBJ1-4|-|TRBV6-5|-
CASRRGAPNEKLFF
TGTGCCAGCAGGAGAGGCGCCCCTAATGAAAAACTGTTTTTT
>TRBJ1-1|-|TRBV10-1|many
CASSTDSRGTEAFF
TGCGCCAGCAGTACCGACTCCAGGGGTACTGAAGCTTTCTTT
>TRBJ1-1|-|TRBV11-3|-
CASSLSSVTEAFF
TGTGCCAGCAGCTTATCATCGGTCACTGAAGCTTTCTTT